This T cell receptor (beta chain) appears in the sequencing data of a study of CD8+CD57+ T cells in acquired aplastic anemia. Study context: An average of roughly 3 ug of DNA was obtained from sorted CD4+ and CD8+ cells.

This clonotype was detected only once. Its antigen is not identified. The germline gene is not matched at one end of the junction; a read error may be the cause. The CDR3 loop spans 14 amino acids. Germline assignment: CDR1 SGHVT and CDR2 SQSDAQ. It was genomic DNA that served as the template for profiling TCR beta VDJ and CDR3. A single record per CDR3 protein comes from TCRdb applying MiXCR to the reads. The repertoire has around 400,000 distinct CDR3 sequences, around 68% of them found once; the top ten carry 3.5% to 4.5%. Study results and caveats: Patients and controls shared over 25 CD8+ CDR3 sequences, which appeared highly expressed in patients and within their immunodominant clones.

The V gene is TRBV7-4, the J gene TRBJ2-1, with D perhaps TRBD1 or TRBD2 (6 bases each). The receptor's source is a human donor in good health, serving as a control. Material for sequencing was sorted CD4+, CD8+, or CD8+CD57+ T cells (not recorded which) from PBMCs. CDR3 residues: CASSITGAAERHFF. CDR3 DNA sequence: TGCGCCAGCAGCATCACGGGGGCGGCCGAGAGGCACTTCTTC.